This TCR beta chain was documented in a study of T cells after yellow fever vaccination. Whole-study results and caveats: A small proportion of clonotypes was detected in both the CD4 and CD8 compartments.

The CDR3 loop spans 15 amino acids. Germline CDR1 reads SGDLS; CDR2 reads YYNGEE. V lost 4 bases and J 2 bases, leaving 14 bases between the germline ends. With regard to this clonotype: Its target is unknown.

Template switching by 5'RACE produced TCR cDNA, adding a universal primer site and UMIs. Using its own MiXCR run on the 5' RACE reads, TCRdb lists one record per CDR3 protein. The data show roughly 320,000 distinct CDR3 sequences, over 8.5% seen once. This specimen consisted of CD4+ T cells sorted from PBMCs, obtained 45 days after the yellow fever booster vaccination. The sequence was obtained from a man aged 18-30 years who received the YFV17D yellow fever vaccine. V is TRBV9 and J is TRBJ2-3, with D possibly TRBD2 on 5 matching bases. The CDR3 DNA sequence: TGTGCCAGCAGCTCCCCTAACGGGGTCACAGATACGCAGTATTTT. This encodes CASSSPNGVTDTQYF. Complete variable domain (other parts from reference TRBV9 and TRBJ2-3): DSGVTQTPKHLITATGQRVTLRCSPRSGDLSVYWYQQSLDQGLQFLIQYYNGEERAKGNILERFSAQQFPDLHSELNLSSLELGDSALYFCASSSPNGVTDTQYFGPGTRLTVL.